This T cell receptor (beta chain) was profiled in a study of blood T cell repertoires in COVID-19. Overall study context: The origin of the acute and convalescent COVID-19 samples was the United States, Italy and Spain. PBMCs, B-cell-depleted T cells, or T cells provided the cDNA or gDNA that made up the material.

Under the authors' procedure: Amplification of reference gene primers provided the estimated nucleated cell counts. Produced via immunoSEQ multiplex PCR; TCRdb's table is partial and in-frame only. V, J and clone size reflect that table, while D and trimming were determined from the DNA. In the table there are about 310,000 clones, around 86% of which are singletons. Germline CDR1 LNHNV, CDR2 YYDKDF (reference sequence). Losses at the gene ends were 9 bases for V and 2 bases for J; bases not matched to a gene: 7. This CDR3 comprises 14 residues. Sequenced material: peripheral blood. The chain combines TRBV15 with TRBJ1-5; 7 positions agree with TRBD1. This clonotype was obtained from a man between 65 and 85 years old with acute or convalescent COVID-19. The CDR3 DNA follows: TGTGCCACGGGAAAAGACAGGGGCAATCAGCCCCAGCATTTT. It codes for CATGKDRGNQPQHF.